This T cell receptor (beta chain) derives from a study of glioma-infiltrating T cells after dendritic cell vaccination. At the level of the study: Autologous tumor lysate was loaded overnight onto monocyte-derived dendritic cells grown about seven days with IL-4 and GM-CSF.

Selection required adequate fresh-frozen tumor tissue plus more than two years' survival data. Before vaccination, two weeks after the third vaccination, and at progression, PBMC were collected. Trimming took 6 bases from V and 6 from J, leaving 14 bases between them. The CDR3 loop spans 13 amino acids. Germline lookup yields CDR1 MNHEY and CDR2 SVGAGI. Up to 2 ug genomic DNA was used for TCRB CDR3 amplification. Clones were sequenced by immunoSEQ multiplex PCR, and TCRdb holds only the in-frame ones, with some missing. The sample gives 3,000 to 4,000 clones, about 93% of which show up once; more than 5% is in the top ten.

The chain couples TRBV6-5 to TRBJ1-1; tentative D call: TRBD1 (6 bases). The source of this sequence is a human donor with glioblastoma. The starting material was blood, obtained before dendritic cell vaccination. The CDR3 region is CASSIQGDAEAFF. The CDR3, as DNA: TGTGCCAGCAGCATACAGGGCGACGCTGAAGCTTTCTTT.